In its sample, the clone carrying this T cell receptor beta chain was seen a few times. Its antigen is undetermined. This specimen belongs to a study of PD-1 blockade in classical Hodgkin lymphoma. Every patient had relapsed following autologous stem cell transplantation, and cohorts differed in brentuximab vedotin exposure. Data came from immunoSEQ multiplex PCR; TCRdb stores just in-frame clones and leaves some out. Seen here are approximately 19,000 clones, 75% to 85% observed once, and the top ten hold about 41%. The study's findings and limits: Reported baseline diversity: healthy donors highest, relapsed/refractory patients lowest.

This CDR3 region has 15 residues. Trimming removed 4 bases at V and 0 bases at J, with 10 bases between. From germline, CDR1 is SNHLY and CDR2 FYNNEI. Sequencing was performed on peripheral blood mononuclear cells (PBMCs), taken before the second cycle of nivolumab. This chain uses TRBV2 with TRBJ1-5; D gene uncertain. This sequence was found in a human donor with classical Hodgkin lymphoma. The CDR3 coding sequence is TGTGCCAGCAGTGCTAGGGATTATAGCAATCAGCCCCAGCATTTT. It specifies CASSARDYSNQPQHF.